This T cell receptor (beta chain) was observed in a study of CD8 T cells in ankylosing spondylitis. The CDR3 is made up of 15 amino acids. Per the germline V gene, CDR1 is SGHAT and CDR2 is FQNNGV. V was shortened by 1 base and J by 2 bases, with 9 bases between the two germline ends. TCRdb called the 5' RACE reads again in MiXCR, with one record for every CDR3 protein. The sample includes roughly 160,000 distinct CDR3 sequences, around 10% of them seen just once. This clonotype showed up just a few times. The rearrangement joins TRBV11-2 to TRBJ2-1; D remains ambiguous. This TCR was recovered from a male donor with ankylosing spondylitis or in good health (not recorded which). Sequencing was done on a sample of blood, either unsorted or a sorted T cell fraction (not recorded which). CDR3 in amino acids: CASSLGARPYNEQFF. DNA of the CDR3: TGTGCCAGCAGCTTAGGGGCTCGACCCTACAATGAGCAGTTCTTC.